This TCR beta chain originates from a study of primary melanoma T cells and metastatic recurrence. For the study at large: Tumors were T2–T4 primary melanomas thicker than 1 mm.

Only in-frame clones appear in the TCRdb table, and some are missing; sequencing was by immunoSEQ multiplex PCR. Of over 650 clones in the sample, 65% to 80% were seen once. Study-wide results and limits: Melanomas with T-cell fraction above 20% appeared to have better outcomes. The tumor T-cell fraction reportedly predicted progression-free survival independently of thickness, ulceration, mitotic rate and age. Suggested, not shown: primary melanomas can contain effective antitumor T cells.

This clone was picked up a small number of times. The antigen is unknown. The length of the CDR3 is 15 residues. The V gene lost 6 bases and the J gene lost 4 bases, with 13 bases spanning the gap. In germline, CDR1 is ENHRY, CDR2 SYGVKD. This chain links TRBV10-3 with TRBJ2-6, with D possibly matching TRBD1 (6 bases). The source is a human donor with melanoma. The sequencing input was melanoma tumor tissue. The CDR3 loop reads CAISYREEGANVLTF. As DNA, the CDR3 is TGTGCCATCAGCTACAGGGAAGAAGGGGCCAACGTCCTGACTTTC.